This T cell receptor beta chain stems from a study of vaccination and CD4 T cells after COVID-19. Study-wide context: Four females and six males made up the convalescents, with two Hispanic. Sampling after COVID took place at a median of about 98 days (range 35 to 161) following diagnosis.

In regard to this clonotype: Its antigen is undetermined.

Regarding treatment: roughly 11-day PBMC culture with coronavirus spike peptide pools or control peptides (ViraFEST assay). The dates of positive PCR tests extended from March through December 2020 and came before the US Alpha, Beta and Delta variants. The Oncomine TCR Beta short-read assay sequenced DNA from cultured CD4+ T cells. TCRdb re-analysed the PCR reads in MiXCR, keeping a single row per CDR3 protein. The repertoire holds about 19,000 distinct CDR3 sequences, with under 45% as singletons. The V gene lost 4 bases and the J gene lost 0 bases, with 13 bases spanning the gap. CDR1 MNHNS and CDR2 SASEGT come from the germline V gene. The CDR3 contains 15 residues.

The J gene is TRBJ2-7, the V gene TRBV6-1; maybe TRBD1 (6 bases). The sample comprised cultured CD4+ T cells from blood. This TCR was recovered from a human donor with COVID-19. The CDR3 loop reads CASSGEGQHSYEQYF. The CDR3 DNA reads TGTGCCAGCAGTGGTGAGGGACAACACTCCTACGAGCAGTACTTC.